Listed here is a single T cell receptor beta chain. The clone's antigen remains unknown. Base qualities are not at hand, and no much larger clone is one base apart. The donors belonged to the validation cohort of around 130 subjects, which was separate from the approximately 700-subject first cohort. V loses 5 bases at its end and J loses 3 bases; junction bases beyond the gene matches: 11. From a lookup of the germline V gene, CDR1 and CDR2 are SGHAT and FQNNGV. Including cysteine and phenylalanine, the CDR3 has 18 amino acids. The DNA shown is the 54-base CDR3, in frame from base 1. The library relied on the immunoSEQ multiplex PCR assay. Per the authors' processing: To diagnose cytomegalovirus status from the catalog of TCR beta chain sequences, a statistical classification framework was built. TCRdb mirrors the immuneACCESS table, restricted to in-frame sequences. Some clones are absent from its copies; in checked studies, under half trace to an unresolved V gene, and the reason for the others is unknown. The V and J calls and the clone size are those of that table, but D and trimming were determined from the DNA. The sample table holds around 99,000 clones, of which approximately 91% were seen once. The ten top clones hold roughly 2.2% of the sample.

The data belong to a study of cytomegalovirus exposure and HLA in healthy donors (dated by TCRdb to about 2017). Study-wide context: According to a later analysis, the roughly 130 validation repertoires were produced on the same platform as the 600 to 850 repertoires of the first cohort. The study aimed to test whether cataloging public T cell receptors could reveal signatures of past pathogen exposure. A separate validation cohort of 90 to 150 different subjects was used in addition to the 666-subject first cohort. The study combined high-throughput TCR immunosequencing, statistical association of individual TCRs with disease status, and machine learning to predict cytomegalovirus infection status.

The study at large found these results: In the study, around 150 TCR beta chains were listed as associated with cytomegalovirus. All 120 or so repertoires were used to score co-occurrence in the validation cohort in a later analysis, because that analysis had no HLA typing for the cohort. It was suggested by the authors that the approach could potentially be generalized to other disease states and immunological phenotypes. Subsequent analysis determined that TCRs grouped into clusters in the first cohort also showed a tendency toward co-occurrence across the 120 validation repertoires, and roughly 94% of cluster scores exceeded 0. The classifier was reported to diagnose cytomegalovirus status with high specificity and sensitivity in both the original cohort and the validation cohort. Most TCR sequences were seen in very few donors, while some public TCRs were found in many individuals. In vitro tests confirmed that three of the cytomegalovirus-associated TCR beta chains recognize cytomegalovirus antigens.

This clonotype originated in a woman aged 18-35 years in good health and CMV-seronegative. Sample: PBMCs. This receptor chain uses TRBV11-2 and TRBJ2-7, with 15 junctional bases fitting TRBD2. The DNA is TGTGCCAGCAGCACCCTTGGACTAGCGGGAGGGAGGTTCTACGAGCAGTACTTC. This is translated as CASSTLGLAGGRFYEQYF.